Sequencing of this T cell receptor (beta chain) was carried out in a study of T-cell reconstitution after alpha-beta-depleted transplantation in children. With 0 bases clipped from V and 6 bases from J, the junction kept 6 bases outside the gene matches. The CDR3 length is 16 residues. Germline V gives CDR1 SGHRS, CDR2 YFSETQ. This clonotype turned up a few times. Its antigen is unknown. The TCRbeta library was prepared with unique molecular identifiers. Via MiXCR, TCRdb re-called the PCR reads, giving one row per CDR3 protein. The sample includes 610,000 or so distinct CDR3 sequences, 20% to 30% of them seen just once. Findings and limits, study-wide: T-cell counts and diversity at one year following transplant were attributed mainly to newly produced T cells. Alpha-beta T cells present about two months after transplant were reported to originate from several hundred expanded graft clones. For some patients, TCRbeta diversity was high at day 60 because of recipient T cells and thymic progenitors that survived.

Sequenced material: PBMCs, taken before TCRalphabeta/CD19-depleted stem cell transplant. The receptor comes from a boy less than two years old with Wiskott-Aldrich syndrome, due to receive a stem cell transplant. The chain recombines TRBV5-1 with TRBJ2-2, with 9 bases that match TRBD2. The CDR3 is CASSLVWTSDPGELFF. The CDR3 DNA follows: TGCGCCAGCAGCTTGGTTTGGACTAGCGATCCCGGGGAGCTGTTTTTT. The entire variable domain, with the rest obtained from reference TRBV5-1 and TRBJ2-2, is as follows: KAGVTQTPRYLIKTRGQQVTLSCSPISGHRSVSWYQQTPGQGLQFLFEYFSETQRNKGNFPGRFSGRQFSNSRSEMNVSTLELGDSALYLCASSLVWTSDPGELFFGEGSRLTVL.